This TCR beta chain was observed in a study of regulatory T cells in long-lasting Graves disease (dated by TCRdb to the early 2020s). About the investigation overall: Antithyroid drugs had been taken for less than 3 months by newly diagnosed Graves' disease patients. Persistent Graves' disease patients were compared with newly diagnosed Graves' disease patients by peripheral blood TCR sequencing and RNA sequencing. A total of roughly 35 samples were covered by TCR sequencing, comprising roughly 13 persistent and around 20 newly diagnosed Graves' disease patients. The study was registered as a clinical trial and conducted in China. Points the paper makes about the study in general: The small sample size was acknowledged by the authors as a limitation that may reduce accuracy. Patients with persistent disease shared more public clonotypes (approximately 2,500) than newly diagnosed patients did (966). Sequencing and analysis were limited to the TCR beta chain. TRBV28, TRBJ1-2 and TRBJ2-5 were preferentially used in persistent disease, while TRBV20-1 and TRBJ2-1 were favored in newly diagnosed disease. Peripheral blood alone was examined, since thyroid tissue, which constituted the primary lesion, could not be accessed. Compared with newly diagnosed patients, persistent Graves' disease patients had lower TCR Shannon entropy and fewer highly expanded clones, which suggests clonal expansion.

Sample time point, as interpreted from the label and publication: newly diagnosed GD, antithyroid drugs for less than 3 months. For both TCR sequencing and RNA sequencing, RNA was extracted from PBMCs in TRIzol. Graves' disease was diagnosed according to American Thyroid Association guidelines. The patients came from an endocrinology department in Xi'an, China. Each patient gave approximately 8.8 milliliters of peripheral blood, collected in an EDTA anticoagulant tube. Ficoll Paque Plus density gradient separation was used to isolate PBMCs, and no further T cell sorting was done. An Agilent 2100 Bioanalyzer and agarose gel were used to check RNA quality, and a NanoDrop 2000 was used to measure RNA concentration. Regarding this clonotype: The specificity of this receptor is unknown. This may arise from a read error, as a much more abundant clone is one base away.

The germline V gene sets CDR1 to SQVTM and CDR2 to ANQGSEA. V trim: 3 bases; J trim: 6 bases; unmatched bases: 11. The CDR3 contains 16 residues, cysteine and phenylalanine counted. Just the 48-base CDR3 DNA is kept, in frame starting at base 1. Receptor libraries were prepared by multiplex PCR. The sequencer was an Illumina HiSeq 4000. iRepertoire HTBI primers and Arm-PCR amplification of CDR3 regions were used to construct TCR beta libraries. PCR products were gel purified before sequencing. The original pipeline was this. Gene usage analysis of CDR3 amino acid clonotypes relied on the roughly 64 TRBV and 12 to 15 TRBJ segments identified across samples. Filtered high-quality paired reads were merged into contigs using COPE and FqMerger. BLAST was used to align contigs to the IMGT TRBV, TRBD and TRBJ reference genes, and CDR3 was defined following IMGT. Clonotypes above 0.1% frequency were classified as highly expanded clones. Repertoire diversity was measured by Shannon entropy, and V-J evenness by the Gini coefficient. A clonotype was considered public if more than one individual shared it. TCRdb took the public reads, trimmed them with fastp at Q25, ran MiXCR for clone calling and kept in-frame beta chains. Entries that share a CDR3 protein sequence are merged under the most common genes and DNA. None of the V and J calls come from the authors' own analysis; TCRdb made them. The sample has approximately 360,000 distinct CDR3 sequences on record, about 12% of them singletons. The biggest ten clones account for about 19% of the sample.

These data also featured in a second study, about T cells in Graves' hyperthyroidism and ophthalmopathy. As described in the second report: Stable Graves' hyperthyroidism was defined as no progression to ophthalmopathy during 18 months of follow-up. The hyperthyroidism patients were between 18 and 65 years old and newly diagnosed, with a disease duration of less than 2 months. Patients with uncontrolled infections, other autoimmune diseases, pregnancy or lactation were excluded. Clinical symptoms, serum thyroxine and TRAb, thyroid ultrasound, and orbital computed tomography formed the basis for the diagnoses. For the first round of RT-PCR on the TCR CDR3, the HTBI primer set was used together with the Qiagen OneStep RT-PCR kit. Most expanded thyroid clonotypes (frequency above 0.001) were also detected in blood, suggesting blood repertoires may reflect thyroid immune responses. A 13 V-J signature model separated ophthalmopathy from stable hyperthyroidism, with approximately 87% sensitivity and 81% to 83% specificity in cross-validation and 80%/75% in testing. In validation, progression to ophthalmopathy was predicted by the model with more than 65% sensitivity and under 85% specificity, a median of roughly six months before onset. A discovery cohort of about 100 patients, about 40 with Graves' ophthalmopathy and 55 to 60 with stable Graves' hyperthyroidism, was used to find distinguishing TCR V-J signatures. Whether ophthalmopathy could be predicted prospectively was tested in an independent validation cohort made up of about 20 hyperthyroidism patients plus 17 patients who later progressed to ophthalmopathy. The 100 or so discovery patients were randomly split 7:3 into training and test sets. The study also compared thyroid tissue and blood T-cell repertoires from about 6 Graves' hyperthyroidism patients. Following sampling, methimazole starting at 30 mg daily was given to hyperthyroidism patients, and high-dose intravenous methylprednisolone was given to ophthalmopathy patients. A second multiplex PCR round built the libraries, followed by size selection and purification. The libraries were sequenced on an Illumina HiSeq2000 using paired-end 100 bp reads. Raw data were processed with SOAPnuke, discarding reads with adapters, uncalled bases, mean Phred below 15, or no exact constant-primer or identifier match. COPE v1.2.5 was used to merge high-quality paired reads, and clonotypes were defined as unique nucleotide sequences. MiTCR v1.1 was used to align clonotypes to the IMGT TRBV, TRBD and TRBJ reference segments. Analysis was restricted to V-J combinations with a frequency above 0.0001, which covered about 99% of repertoires. The TCS score was defined as F50 (clonal expansion) divided by E x V (chaos), with BLOSUM62-based TCRdist calculated between CDR3 peptides within each V-J. Welch's t-statistics and random forest reduced roughly 530 V-J features to under 15, which were used in a naive Bayes classifier (R e1071). Sample size was not statistically predetermined, and blinding of investigators to group allocation was not performed. According to the paper, TCR Vbeta CDR3 sequencing was carried out on 135 peripheral blood samples, which came from under 50 ophthalmopathy, around 75 hyperthyroidism and about 17 progressor patients.

The source was peripheral blood mononuclear cells (PBMCs), collected at new diagnosis, from a patient treated with antithyroid drugs. The sequence links TRBV29-1 to TRBJ2-1; TRBD1 fits 10 bases in the junction. The source is a young woman with Graves disease. Donor details come from another sample of the same person, matched by shared clones. At the DNA level, the sequence is TGCAGCGTTGAGGCCCGGGACAGGGGAGTTTCCAATGAGCAGTTCTTC. It is translated as CSVEARDRGVSNEQFF.